Listed below are T cell receptor beta chains from one sample, sequenced in a study of control samples from healthy donors and cancer patients. TCRdb's table, derived via immunoSEQ multiplex PCR, lists solely in-frame clones and lacks some. The table lists 130,000 or so clones, about 86% of them singletons. Sequencing was done on a sample of blood. The receptors originated from a man aged 30-40 years in good health. Both conserved end residues are part of each CDR3. The order of the fields is CDR3 DNA, CDR3 protein, clone size, J gene, V gene, D gene. A D gene is named only where the DNA matches it firmly. Size values are once, few and many counts, or a class for expanded clones, and some rows have none.

DNA: TGTGCCAGCAGCCCCTGGACAGGGGGCAATCAGCCCCAGCATTTT
CDR3: CASSPWTGGNQPQHF
size: NA
J: TRBJ1-5
V: TRBV27
D: TRBD1

DNA: TGTGCCAGCAGCTCCCGGACAGGGGGCGAAGAGACCCAGTACTTC
CDR3: CASSSRTGGEETQYF
size: NA
J: TRBJ2-5
V: TRBV11-3
D: TRBD1

DNA: TGCGCCAGCAGCACCCCGGGGACAGGGAACACCGGGGAGCTGTTTTTT
CDR3: CASSTPGTGNTGELFF
size: NA
J: TRBJ2-2
V: TRBV5-1
D: TRBD1

DNA: TGCAGCGTCCCTACGGGCGGGAACACTGAAGCTTTCTTT
CDR3: CSVPTGGNTEAFF
size: NA
J: TRBJ1-1
V: TRBV29-1
D: NA

DNA: TGCGCCAGCAGCCCTGGACAGGTACAAGAGACCCAGTACTTC
CDR3: CASSPGQVQETQYF
size: once
J: TRBJ2-5
V: TRBV5-1
D: TRBD1

DNA: TGTGCCAGCAGCCCATCGGGGACTAATGAAAAACTGTTTTTT
CDR3: CASSPSGTNEKLFF
size: NA
J: TRBJ1-4
V: TRBV3-1/TRBV3-2
D: NA

DNA: TGTGCCAGCAGTTTTACAGATACGCGGTATTTT
CDR3: CASSFTDTRYF
size: NA
J: TRBJ2-3
V: TRBV12-3/TRBV12-4
D: NA

DNA: TGTGCCAGCAGCGTAGAGGGGTCCCGGACCCTCCACTTT
CDR3: CASSVEGSRTLHF
size: NA
J: TRBJ1-6
V: TRBV9
D: NA

DNA: TGCAGCGCGACCCGATCTGGGGCCAACGTCCTGACTTTC
CDR3: CSATRSGANVLTF
size: once
J: TRBJ2-6
V: TRBV29-1
D: NA

DNA: TGTGCCAGCAGCTTGAGGGGGATTAGCAATCAGCCCCAGCATTTT
CDR3: CASSLRGISNQPQHF
size: NA
J: TRBJ1-5
V: TRBV7-8
D: NA

DNA: TGTGCCAGTTACAATGGCTACACCTTC
CDR3: CASYNGYTF
size: NA
J: TRBJ1-2
V: TRBV19
D: NA

DNA: TGTGCCAGTAGTCCGGACAGGGTCAGTGGTCAGCCCCAGCATTTT
CDR3: CASSPDRVSGQPQHF
size: NA
J: TRBJ1-5
V: TRBV19
D: TRBD1

DNA: TGTGCCACCCTCTTGGGACAGGCGGCTGATACGCAGTATTTT
CDR3: CATLLGQAADTQYF
size: NA
J: TRBJ2-3
V: TRBV6-5
D: TRBD1

DNA: TGTGCCTGGGAGACAGGGTCCGATCAGCCCCAGCATTTT
CDR3: CAWETGSDQPQHF
size: once
J: TRBJ1-5
V: TRBV30
D: TRBD1

DNA: TGTGCCAGCAGTCCCGGTTTGAACACTGAAGCTTTCTTT
CDR3: CASSPGLNTEAFF
size: NA
J: TRBJ1-1
V: TRBV2
D: NA

DNA: TGCGCCAGCAGCTTGGGGTATGCAGGGGAAGAAGAGACCCAGTACTTC
CDR3: CASSLGYAGEEETQYF
size: NA
J: TRBJ2-5
V: TRBV5-1
D: NA

DNA: TGTGCCAGCAGCGTAGGATTTGGAGTCCAAGAGACCCAGTACTTC
CDR3: CASSVGFGVQETQYF
size: NA
J: TRBJ2-5
V: TRBV9
D: NA

DNA: TGTGCCACCAGTGACCCAGGGACAGCGGCGAAAGAGACCCAGTACTTC
CDR3: CATSDPGTAAKETQYF
size: NA
J: TRBJ2-5
V: TRBV24-1
D: TRBD1

DNA: TGCGCCAGCAGGACAGGGGGCCGTCGAGAATCACCCCTCCACTTT
CDR3: CASRTGGRRESPLHF
size: once
J: TRBJ1-6
V: TRBV10-2
D: TRBD1

DNA: TGTGCCAGCAGCCCCTGGACAGGATTGAACACTGAAGCTTTCTTT
CDR3: CASSPWTGLNTEAFF
size: NA
J: TRBJ1-1
V: TRBV11-3
D: TRBD1

DNA: TGTGCCAGCAGTTACTCAGGGCGGCGGGAGCTGTTTTTT
CDR3: CASSYSGRRELFF
size: NA
J: TRBJ2-2
V: TRBV6-5
D: NA

DNA: TGTGCCAGCTCACCCTTGCGCGAGGGGGAAGCTTTCTTT
CDR3: CASSPLREGEAFF
size: many
J: TRBJ1-1
V: TRBV18
D: NA

DNA: TGCAGCGTTGAATACGGCATCAATCAGCCCCAGCATTTT
CDR3: CSVEYGINQPQHF
size: few
J: TRBJ1-5
V: TRBV29-1
D: NA

DNA: TGTGCCAGCAGCCCTTTAGCGGGGGGTCAAGAGACCCAGTACTTC
CDR3: CASSPLAGGQETQYF
size: once
J: TRBJ2-5
V: TRBV7-6
D: TRBD2

DNA: TGCGCCAGCAGCCAAAGGGGGGCTGACAGGCGTCAACCTCAAGGCTACACCTTC
CDR3: CASSQRGADRRQPQGYTF
size: once
J: TRBJ1-2
V: TRBV4-1
D: NA

DNA: TGTGCCAGCAGTGAAGGGGGGGCAGGGACAGATACGCAGTATTTT
CDR3: CASSEGGAGTDTQYF
size: NA
J: TRBJ2-3
V: TRBV2
D: NA

DNA: TGTGCCAGCAGCCGACAACAGGGGATTAATAATTCACCCCTCCACTTT
CDR3: CASSRQQGINNSPLHF
size: NA
J: TRBJ1-6
V: TRBV4-2
D: TRBD1

DNA: TGTGCCAGCAGCTTCGGGACATCTAATTCACCCCTCCACTTT
CDR3: CASSFGTSNSPLHF
size: NA
J: TRBJ1-6
V: TRBV7-2
D: NA

DNA: TGTGCCAGCAGCTTAGTATCGGTAGCCAGTGGAGAGACCCAGTACTTC
CDR3: CASSLVSVASGETQYF
size: NA
J: TRBJ2-5
V: TRBV7-2
D: NA

DNA: TGTGCCAGCAGACTATCGGGGGGCGGTAACTATGGCTACACCTTC
CDR3: CASRLSGGGNYGYTF
size: NA
J: TRBJ1-2
V: TRBV6-5
D: NA

DNA: TGCAGCGTCCTACAGGGGAACACTGAAGCTTTCTTT
CDR3: CSVLQGNTEAFF
size: NA
J: TRBJ1-1
V: TRBV29-1
D: NA

DNA: TGTGCCAGCTCCCTTGCGACAGGAGCTAATGAAAAACTGTTTTTT
CDR3: CASSLATGANEKLFF
size: NA
J: TRBJ1-4
V: TRBV18
D: NA

DNA: TGTGCCAGCAGCTTAAGGGACAGGGGGTTTTCTGAAGCTTTCTTT
CDR3: CASSLRDRGFSEAFF
size: NA
J: TRBJ1-1
V: TRBV5-6
D: TRBD1

DNA: TGTGCCAGCGGAGGCTCCTACAATGAGCAGTTCTTC
CDR3: CASGGSYNEQFF
size: NA
J: TRBJ2-1
V: TRBV18
D: NA

DNA: TGTGCCAGCAGTTACGGTCAGGGGGCGTTTGGCTACACCTTC
CDR3: CASSYGQGAFGYTF
size: NA
J: TRBJ1-2
V: TRBV6-5
D: TRBD1

DNA: TGTGCCAGCAGTAAGGCGGGGGACAATGAGCAGTTCTTC
CDR3: CASSKAGDNEQFF
size: NA
J: TRBJ2-1
V: TRBV27
D: TRBD2

DNA: TGTGCCAGCTCACCACCGGGGTCTGGTTACGAGCAGTACTTC
CDR3: CASSPPGSGYEQYF
size: NA
J: TRBJ2-7
V: TRBV18
D: NA

DNA: TGCGCCAGCAGCGTACTCAGGGAGAGCACAGATACGCAGTATTTT
CDR3: CASSVLRESTDTQYF
size: NA
J: TRBJ2-3
V: TRBV5-1
D: NA

DNA: TGTGCCAGCAGCCGGAACGTGGCGAGAGATACGCAGTATTTT
CDR3: CASSRNVARDTQYF
size: NA
J: TRBJ2-3
V: TRBV11-2
D: NA

DNA: TGTGCCAGCAGTTACGTGGGACAGAAGAACACTGAAGCTTTCTTT
CDR3: CASSYVGQKNTEAFF
size: few
J: TRBJ1-1
V: TRBV6-5
D: TRBD1

DNA: TGTGCCAGCAGGGGGACAGCCGATGAAAAACTGTTTTTT
CDR3: CASRGTADEKLFF
size: NA
J: TRBJ1-4
V: TRBV6-5
D: TRBD1

DNA: TGTGCCAGCAGAGTCCAAGGGGGGACCGGGGAGCTGTTTTTT
CDR3: CASRVQGGTGELFF
size: NA
J: TRBJ2-2
V: TRBV2
D: NA

DNA: TGTGCCAGCAGCCAAGAGGGAGGGATCACCGGGGAGCTGTTTTTT
CDR3: CASSQEGGITGELFF
size: once
J: TRBJ2-2
V: TRBV3-1/TRBV3-2
D: TRBD2

DNA: TGTGCCAGCTCATACAGCCGGGACAGCTCTGGAAACACCATATATTTT
CDR3: CASSYSRDSSGNTIYF
size: NA
J: TRBJ1-3
V: TRBV18
D: TRBD1

DNA: TGTGCCAGCAGTGACAGGGGGGGGGTTTTC
CDR3: CASSDRGGVF
size: NA
J: TRBJ2-7
V: TRBV2
D: NA

DNA: TGTGCCAGCAGTTTAGAGCGATATGAGCAGTTCTTC
CDR3: CASSLERYEQFF
size: few
J: TRBJ2-1
V: TRBV3-1/TRBV3-2
D: NA

DNA: TGTGCCAGCAGCTTAGAATCCGGAGGAAACTATGGCTACACCTTC
CDR3: CASSLESGGNYGYTF
size: NA
J: TRBJ1-2
V: TRBV7-2
D: NA

DNA: TGTGCCAGTAGCCTAGCGGGGGGGGAGACCCAGTACTTC
CDR3: CASSLAGGETQYF
size: NA
J: TRBJ2-5
V: TRBV19
D: TRBD2

DNA: TGTGCCAGCAGCCAAGCGTTAGTCCTCAGCGGGGGGGCCGAATACGAGCAGTACTTC
CDR3: CASSQALVLSGGAEYEQYF
size: NA
J: TRBJ2-7
V: TRBV4-2
D: TRBD2

DNA: TGTGCCAGCAGCCACGGCAGTTCGTTGGACACCATATATTTT
CDR3: CASSHGSSLDTIYF
size: NA
J: TRBJ1-3
V: TRBV3-1/TRBV3-2
D: NA